This T cell receptor (beta chain) was sequenced for a study of early T cells in non-severe SARS-CoV-2 infection. Turning to the study itself: Sequencing used unsorted whole-blood bulk RNA, so chains lack pairing.

Researchers attached unique molecular identifiers to individual cDNA molecules. TCRdb reprocessed the 5' RACE reads with MiXCR, giving one entry per CDR3 protein. Seen here are under 80,000 distinct CDR3 sequences, 10% to 15% observed once, and the top ten hold about 4.7%. This clonotype was seen repeatedly, ten times or more. As yet, its antigen is unknown. General study findings and limits: Anti-spike CD8 responses were favored by VDJdb matching, which missed private and CD4 specificities.

Germline V gene data show CDR1 as SNHLY and CDR2 as FYNNEI. V lost 1 base and J lost 11, with 12 bases in between. The CDR3 runs 13 residues. V and J are TRBV2 and TRBJ1-5; a weak D match, TRBD1 (5 bases). The sample was whole blood. This clonotype was obtained from an adult who was a healthcare worker with PCR-confirmed SARS-CoV-2 infection or an uninfected control (not recorded which). CDR3 sequence reads: CASSEDTARAQHF. CDR3 coding DNA: TGTGCCAGCAGTGAAGACACAGCCAGGGCCCAGCATTTT.